This T cell receptor (beta chain) was sequenced during a study of cytomegalovirus exposure and HLA in healthy donors. Study at large: The 130 or so validation repertoires used the same platform as the 550 to 700 first-cohort repertoires (as reported by a later analysis). Study results and limitations: Researchers counted 180 or so TCR beta chains as cytomegalovirus-associated. Testing in vitro showed three CMV-associated chains specific for CMV antigens.

Libraries were prepared by immunoSEQ multiplex PCR; TCRdb keeps only in-frame clonotypes and omits some of them. Here the sample spans 200,000 to 250,000 clones, around 78% being singletons. The germline CDR1 and CDR2 sequences are SGHNT and YYREEE (reference sequence). This CDR3 has 14 amino acids. V lost 4 bases and J lost 4; bases outside the gene matches: 7. This clone was seen a single time. Antigen specificity is unknown. The donors were in the approximately 120-subject validation cohort; that cohort was separate from the roughly 620-subject first cohort. The sequenced sample consisted of PBMCs. The chain combines TRBV5-4 with TRBJ1-2; 7 bases map to TRBD1. The TCR originated in a woman aged 18 to 35 in good health and CMV-seronegative. CDR3 sequence: CASSILGQLYGYTF. In nucleotides, the CDR3 is TGTGCCAGCAGCATCCTGGGACAGCTCTATGGCTACACCTTC.